This T cell receptor beta chain was sequenced in a study of OX40 agonist ivuxolimab in advanced cancers. Background on the study: Dose-escalation patients had hepatocellular carcinoma, melanoma, renal cell or head and neck cancer. People who had prior anti-PD-1, anti-PD-L1 or anti-CTLA-4 therapy could take part, and under 50% had some. Partial responses, seen in three patients, involved one hepatocellular carcinoma and two cutaneous melanomas. Study findings and constraints: Some nonresponders likewise displayed low normalized T-cell clonal expansion.

Measured with immunoSEQ multiplex PCR; TCRdb has only the in-frame clones, and not every one. This sample has 40,000 to 60,000 clones, with 65% to 85% found just once. In this sample, this clone turned up once. Its specificity is not known. V was cut by 0 bases and J by 11 bases, with 20 bases left in between. Per the germline V gene, CDR1 is SQVTM and CDR2 is ANQGSEA. The CDR3 spans 15 residues. V and J are TRBV29-1 and TRBJ2-1, with TRBD1 as a possible D gene (5 bases). This TCR was sampled from an adult with an advanced solid tumor such as melanoma, head and neck, liver or kidney cancer. The source was CD4+ or CD8+ T cells sorted from blood, collected in a trial of the OX40 agonist ivuxolimab. The CDR3 here is CSVEDQSLPRQKQFF. The DNA for the CDR3 is TGCAGCGTTGAAGATCAGTCCCTCCCACGACAGAAGCAGTTCTTC.